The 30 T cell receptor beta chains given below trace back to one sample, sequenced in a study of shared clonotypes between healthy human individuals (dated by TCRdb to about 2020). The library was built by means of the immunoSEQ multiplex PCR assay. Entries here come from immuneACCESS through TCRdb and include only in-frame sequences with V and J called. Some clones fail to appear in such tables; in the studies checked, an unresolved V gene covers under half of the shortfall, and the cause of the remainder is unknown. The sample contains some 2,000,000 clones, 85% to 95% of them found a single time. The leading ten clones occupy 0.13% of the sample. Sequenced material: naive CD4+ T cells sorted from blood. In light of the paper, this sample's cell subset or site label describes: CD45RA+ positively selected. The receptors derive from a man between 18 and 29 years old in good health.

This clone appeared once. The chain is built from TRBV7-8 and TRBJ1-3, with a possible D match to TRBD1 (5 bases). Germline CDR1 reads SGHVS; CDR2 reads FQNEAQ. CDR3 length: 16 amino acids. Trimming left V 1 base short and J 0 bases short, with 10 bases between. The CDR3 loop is CASSLVGRTSGNTIYF. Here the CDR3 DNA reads TGTGCCAGCAGCTTAGTGGGACGGACCTCTGGAAACACCATATATTTT.

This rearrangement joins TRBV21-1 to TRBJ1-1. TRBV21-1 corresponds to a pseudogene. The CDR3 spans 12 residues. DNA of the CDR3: TGTGCCAGCAGTTCCGGGGGGACTGAAGCTTTCTTT. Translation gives CASSSGGTEAFF.

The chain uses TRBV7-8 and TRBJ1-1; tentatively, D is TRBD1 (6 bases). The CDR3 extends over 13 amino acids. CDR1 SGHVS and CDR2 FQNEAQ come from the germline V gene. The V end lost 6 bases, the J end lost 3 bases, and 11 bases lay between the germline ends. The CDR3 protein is CASRVGGDTEAFF. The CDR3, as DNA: TGTGCCAGCAGGGTAGGGGGGGACACTGAAGCTTTCTTT.

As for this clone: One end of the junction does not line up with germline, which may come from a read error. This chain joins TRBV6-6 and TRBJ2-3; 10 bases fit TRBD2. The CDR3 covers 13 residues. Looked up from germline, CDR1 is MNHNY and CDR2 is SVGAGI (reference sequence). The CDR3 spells CASRPRGTSDLFF. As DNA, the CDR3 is TGTGCCAGCAGACCCCGAGGGACTAGCGATTTGTTTTTT.

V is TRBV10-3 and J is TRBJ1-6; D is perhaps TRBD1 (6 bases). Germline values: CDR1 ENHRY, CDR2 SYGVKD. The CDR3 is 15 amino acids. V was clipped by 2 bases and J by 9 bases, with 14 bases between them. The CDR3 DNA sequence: TGTGCCATCAGTGAGGCGTACAGGGTAGGTTCACCCCTCCACTTT. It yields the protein CAISEAYRVGSPLHF.

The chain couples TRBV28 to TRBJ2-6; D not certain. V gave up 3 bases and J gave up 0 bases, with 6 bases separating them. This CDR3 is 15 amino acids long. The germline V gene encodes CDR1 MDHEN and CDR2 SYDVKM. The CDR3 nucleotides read TGTGCCAGCAGTTTCGTCCGCTCTGGGGCCAACGTCCTGACTTTC. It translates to CASSFVRSGANVLTF.

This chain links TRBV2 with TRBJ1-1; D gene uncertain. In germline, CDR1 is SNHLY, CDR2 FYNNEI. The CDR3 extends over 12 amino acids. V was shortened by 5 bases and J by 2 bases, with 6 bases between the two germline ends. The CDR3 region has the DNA TGTGCCAGCAGTAATGACAACACTGAAGCTTTCTTT. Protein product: CASSNDNTEAFF. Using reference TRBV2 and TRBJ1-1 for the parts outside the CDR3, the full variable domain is EPEVTQTPSHQVTQMGQEVILRCVPISNHLYFYWYRQILGQKVEFLVSFYNNEISEKSEIFDDQFSVERPDGSNFTLKIRSTKLEDSAMYFCASSNDNTEAFFGQGTRLTVV.

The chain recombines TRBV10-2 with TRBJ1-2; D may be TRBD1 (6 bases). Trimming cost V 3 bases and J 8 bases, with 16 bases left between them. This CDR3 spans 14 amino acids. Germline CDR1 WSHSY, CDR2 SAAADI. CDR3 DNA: TGCGCCAGCAGTGACCCCGGACAGCGGGGAGGCTACACCTTC. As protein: CASSDPGQRGGYTF.

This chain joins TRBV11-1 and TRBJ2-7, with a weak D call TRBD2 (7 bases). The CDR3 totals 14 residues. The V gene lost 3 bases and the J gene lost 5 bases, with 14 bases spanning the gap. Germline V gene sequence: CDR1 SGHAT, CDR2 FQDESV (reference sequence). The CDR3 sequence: CASSLMGGGDEQYF. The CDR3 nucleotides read TGTGCCAGCAGCTTGATGGGCGGGGGCGACGAGCAGTACTTC.

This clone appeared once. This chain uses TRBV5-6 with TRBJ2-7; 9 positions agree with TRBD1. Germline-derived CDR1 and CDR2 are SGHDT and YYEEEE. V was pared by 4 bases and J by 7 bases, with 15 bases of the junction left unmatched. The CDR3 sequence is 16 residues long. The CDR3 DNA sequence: TGTGCCAGCAGCCCAGGGACAGGGTATATAAAACTGGAGCAGTACTTC. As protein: CASSPGTGYIKLEQYF.

The CDR3 DNA reads TGTGCCAGCAGTTACGTCAACAATGAGCAGTTCTTC. Protein: CASSYVNNEQFF. This chain uses TRBV6-6 with TRBJ2-1; the D is unclear. The CDR3 runs to 12 residues. Germline V lookup: CDR1 MNHNY, CDR2 SVGAGI (reference sequence). V was cut by 2 bases and J by 5 bases, with 4 bases left in between.

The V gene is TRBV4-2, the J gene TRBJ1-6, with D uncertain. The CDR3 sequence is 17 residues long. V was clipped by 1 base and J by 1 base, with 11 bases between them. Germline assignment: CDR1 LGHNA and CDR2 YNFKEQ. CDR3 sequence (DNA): TGTGCCAGCAGCCAAGGGGGTGGGGAGTCCTATAATTCACCCCTCCACTTT. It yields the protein CASSQGGGESYNSPLHF.

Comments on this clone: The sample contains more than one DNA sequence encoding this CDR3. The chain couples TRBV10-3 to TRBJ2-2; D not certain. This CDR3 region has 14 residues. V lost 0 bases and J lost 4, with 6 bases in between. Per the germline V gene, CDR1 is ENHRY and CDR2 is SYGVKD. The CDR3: CAISESGSTGELFF. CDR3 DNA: TGTGCCATCAGTGAGTCTGGTTCCACCGGGGAGCTGTTTTTT.

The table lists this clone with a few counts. DNA of the CDR3: TGTGCCAGCAGCGAGGGGACAGGGGTTTACAATTCACCCCTCCACTTT. It codes for CASSEGTGVYNSPLHF. This chain joins TRBV9 and TRBJ1-6; 10 nucleotides match TRBD1. J lost 7 bases, V lost 3 bases, and 7 bases had no gene match. Germline loops: CDR1 SGDLS, CDR2 YYNGEE. The CDR3 contains 16 residues.

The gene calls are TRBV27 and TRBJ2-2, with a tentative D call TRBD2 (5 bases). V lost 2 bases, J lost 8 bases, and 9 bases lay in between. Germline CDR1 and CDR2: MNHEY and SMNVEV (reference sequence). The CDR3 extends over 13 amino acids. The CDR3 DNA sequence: TGTGCCAGCAGTTTAGGCTCGGGGGGGGAGCTGTTTTTT. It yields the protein CASSLGSGGELFF.

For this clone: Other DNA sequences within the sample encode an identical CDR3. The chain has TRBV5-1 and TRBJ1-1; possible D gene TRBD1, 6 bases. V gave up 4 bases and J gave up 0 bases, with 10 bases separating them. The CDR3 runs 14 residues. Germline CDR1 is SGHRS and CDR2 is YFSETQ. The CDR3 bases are TGCGCCAGCAGCGTCGGACAGTTGAACACTGAAGCTTTCTTT. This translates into CASSVGQLNTEAFF. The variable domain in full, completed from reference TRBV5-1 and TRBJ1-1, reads KAGVTQTPRYLIKTRGQQVTLSCSPISGHRSVSWYQQTPGQGLQFLFEYFSETQRNKGNFPGRFSGRQFSNSRSEMNVSTLELGDSALYLCASSVGQLNTEAFFGQGTRLTVV.

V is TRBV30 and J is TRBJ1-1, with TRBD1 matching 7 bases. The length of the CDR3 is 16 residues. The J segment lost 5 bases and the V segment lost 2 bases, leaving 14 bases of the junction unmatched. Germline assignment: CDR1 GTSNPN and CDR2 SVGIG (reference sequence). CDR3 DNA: TGTGCCTGGAGTAAGGCAGGGGGGGGTCGCAAAACTGAAGCTTTCTTT. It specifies CAWSKAGGGRKTEAFF.

CDR3 sequence: CASSLELAGAQTQYF. The CDR3 DNA reads as TGCGCCAGCAGCTTGGAACTAGCGGGAGCACAGACCCAGTACTTC. V is TRBV5-1 and J is TRBJ2-5, with 11 positions matching TRBD2. Looked up from germline, CDR1 is SGHRS and CDR2 is YFSETQ. Losses at the gene ends were 0 bases for V and 6 bases for J; bases not matched to a gene: 4. CDR3 size: 15 residues. Supplemented by reference TRBV5-1 and TRBJ2-5, the full variable domain reads KAGVTQTPRYLIKTRGQQVTLSCSPISGHRSVSWYQQTPGQGLQFLFEYFSETQRNKGNFPGRFSGRQFSNSRSEMNVSTLELGDSALYLCASSLELAGAQTQYFGPGTRLLVL.

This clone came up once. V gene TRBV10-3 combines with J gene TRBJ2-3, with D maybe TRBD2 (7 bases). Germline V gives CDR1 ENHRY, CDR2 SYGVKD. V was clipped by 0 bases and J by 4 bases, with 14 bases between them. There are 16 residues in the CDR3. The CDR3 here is CAISESGGGGPDTQYF. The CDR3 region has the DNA TGTGCCATCAGTGAGTCGGGCGGCGGGGGCCCAGATACGCAGTATTTT.

CDR3 sequence (DNA): TGTGCCAGCAGTGCGACAGGGGCCCTATACGAGCAGTACTTC. As protein: CASSATGALYEQYF. J is TRBJ2-7 and V is TRBV28, with 8 bases fitting TRBD1. The germline V gene has CDR1 MDHEN and CDR2 SYDVKM. Trimming cost V 5 bases and J 4 bases; bases outside gene matches: 7. The CDR3 extends over 14 amino acids.

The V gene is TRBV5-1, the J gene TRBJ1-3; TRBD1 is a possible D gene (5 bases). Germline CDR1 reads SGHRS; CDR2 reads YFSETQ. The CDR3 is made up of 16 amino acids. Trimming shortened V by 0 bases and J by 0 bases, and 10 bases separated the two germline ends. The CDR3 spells CASSLEGTTSGNTIYF. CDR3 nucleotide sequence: TGCGCCAGCAGCTTGGAGGGGACCACCTCTGGAAACACCATATATTTT. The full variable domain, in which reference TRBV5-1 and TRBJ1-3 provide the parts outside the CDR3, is KAGVTQTPRYLIKTRGQQVTLSCSPISGHRSVSWYQQTPGQGLQFLFEYFSETQRNKGNFPGRFSGRQFSNSRSEMNVSTLELGDSALYLCASSLEGTTSGNTIYFGEGSWLTVV.

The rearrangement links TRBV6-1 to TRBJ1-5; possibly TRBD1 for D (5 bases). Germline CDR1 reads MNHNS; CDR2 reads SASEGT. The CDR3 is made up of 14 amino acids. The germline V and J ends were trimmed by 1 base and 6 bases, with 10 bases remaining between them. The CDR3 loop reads CASSEDRGGQPQHF. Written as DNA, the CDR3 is TGTGCCAGCAGTGAAGATCGGGGCGGTCAGCCCCAGCATTTT.

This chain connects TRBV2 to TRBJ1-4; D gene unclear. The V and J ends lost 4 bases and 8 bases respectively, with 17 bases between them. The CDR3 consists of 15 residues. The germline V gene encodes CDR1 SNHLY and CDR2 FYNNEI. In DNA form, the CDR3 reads TGTGCCAGCAGTGCGTCGGGCTTAGTCGCCGAAAAACTGTTTTTT. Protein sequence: CASSASGLVAEKLFF.

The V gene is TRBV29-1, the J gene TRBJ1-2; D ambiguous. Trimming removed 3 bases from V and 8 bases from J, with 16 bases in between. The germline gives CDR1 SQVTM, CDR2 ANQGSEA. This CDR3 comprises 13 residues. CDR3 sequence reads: CSVERHLSEGYTF. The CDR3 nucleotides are TGCAGCGTTGAGCGACACCTTAGCGAGGGCTACACCTTC. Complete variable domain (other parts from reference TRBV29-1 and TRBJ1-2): SAVISQKPSRDICQRGTSLTIQCQVDSQVTMMFWYRQQPGQSLTLIATANQGSEATYESGFVIDKFPISRPNLTFSTLTVSNMSPEDSSIYLCSVERHLSEGYTFGSGTRLTVV.

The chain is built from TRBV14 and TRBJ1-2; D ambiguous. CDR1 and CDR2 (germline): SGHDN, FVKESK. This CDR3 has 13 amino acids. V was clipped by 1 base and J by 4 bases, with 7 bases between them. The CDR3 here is CASSQVKSYGYTF. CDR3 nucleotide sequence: TGTGCCAGCAGCCAAGTTAAATCCTATGGCTACACCTTC.

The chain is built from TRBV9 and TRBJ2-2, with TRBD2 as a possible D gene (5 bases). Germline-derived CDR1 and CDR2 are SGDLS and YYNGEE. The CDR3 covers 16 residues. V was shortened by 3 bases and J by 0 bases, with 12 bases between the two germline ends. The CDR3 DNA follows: TGTGCCAGCAGCGGGCCGGTCGGGGCGAACACCGGGGAGCTGTTTTTT. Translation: CASSGPVGANTGELFF. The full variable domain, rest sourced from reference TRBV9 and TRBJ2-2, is DSGVTQTPKHLITATGQRVTLRCSPRSGDLSVYWYQQSLDQGLQFLIQYYNGEERAKGNILERFSAQQFPDLHSELNLSSLELGDSALYFCASSGPVGANTGELFFGEGSRLTVL.

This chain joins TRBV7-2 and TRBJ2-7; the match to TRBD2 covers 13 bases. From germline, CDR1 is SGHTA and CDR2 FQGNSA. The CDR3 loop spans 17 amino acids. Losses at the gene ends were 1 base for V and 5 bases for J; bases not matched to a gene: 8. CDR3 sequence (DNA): TGTGCCAGCAGCTTAGAACTAGCGGGAGGGCCTTTGAACGAGCAGTACTTC. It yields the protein CASSLELAGGPLNEQYF.

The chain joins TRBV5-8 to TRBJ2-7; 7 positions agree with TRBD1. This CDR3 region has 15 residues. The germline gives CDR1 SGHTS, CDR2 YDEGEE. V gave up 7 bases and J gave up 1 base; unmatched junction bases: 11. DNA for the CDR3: TGTGCCAGCGGCACAGGGGCCGTAGGGTCCTACGAGCAGTACTTC. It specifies CASGTGAVGSYEQYF.

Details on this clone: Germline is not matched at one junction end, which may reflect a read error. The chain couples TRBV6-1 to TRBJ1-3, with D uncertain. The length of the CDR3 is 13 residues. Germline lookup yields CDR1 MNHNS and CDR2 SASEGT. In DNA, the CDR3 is TGTGCCTGCAGGACTCACTCTGGAAACACCATATATTTT. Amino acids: CACRTHSGNTIYF.

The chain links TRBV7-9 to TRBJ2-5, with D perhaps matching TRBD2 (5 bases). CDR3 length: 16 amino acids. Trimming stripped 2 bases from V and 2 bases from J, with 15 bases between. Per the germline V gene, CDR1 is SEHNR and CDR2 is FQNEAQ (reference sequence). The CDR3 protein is CASSLSSGLAQETQYF. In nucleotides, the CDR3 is TGTGCCAGCAGCTTATCCTCCGGACTGGCACAAGAGACCCAGTACTTC. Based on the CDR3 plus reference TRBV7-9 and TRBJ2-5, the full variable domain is DTGVSQNPRHKITKRGQNVTFRCDPISEHNRLYWYRQTLGQGPEFLTYFQNEAQLEKSRLLSDRFSAERPKGSFSTLEIQRTEQGDSAMYLCASSLSSGLAQETQYFGPGTRLLVL.